This T cell receptor (beta chain) was sequenced for a study of blood T cell repertoires in COVID-19 (dated by TCRdb to 2018 to 2021). With respect to the entire study: Collaborator samples came from the United States, Italy and Spain and covered acute and convalescent phases of COVID-19. The material from the prospective study consisted of cDNA or gDNA derived from T cells, B-cell-depleted T cells, or PBMCs. The dataset comprised deeply sampled blood TCRbeta repertoires from subjects exposed to, actively infected with, or recovered from COVID-19. The repertoires were released in a freely available public database intended as a resource for research on the immune response to SARS-CoV-2. The samples were drawn from two sources: the first 160 participants of the ongoing ImmuneRACE study, and 1,200 or so subjects contributed by 6 global collaborators. Nearly every sample came with metadata listing a de-identified subject ID, COVID-19 status, age in years and sex. Where available, HLA class I and class II types were taken from metadata supplied by the sample provider and were not determined by assay-based typing. Beyond this particular receptor, the publication reports: How much clinical and demographic metadata was included differed by source and by participant, and the metadata was provided uncurated.

The CDR3 contains 13 residues, cysteine and phenylalanine counted. This entry keeps only the CDR3 DNA: 39 bases, framed from base 1. V drops 3 bases and J drops 7 bases, leaving 9 bases in between. TCRbeta CDR3 regions were amplified from genomic DNA using the immunoSEQ Assay, a bias-controlled multiplex PCR. The study's processing was this. Within the assay, amplification of reference gene primers was used to estimate how many nucleated cells each sample contained. To quantify the absolute abundance of each unique TCRbeta CDR3 rearrangement, sequence reads were collapsed and filtered. For each sample, productive Simpson clonality was calculated by taking the square root of Simpson's diversity index across productive rearrangements. TCRdb holds this immuneACCESS table with in-frame rearrangements only. Some clones are missing; in checked studies, unresolved V genes explain under half, and the rest has no known cause. V, J and clone size reflect that table, while D and trimming were determined from the DNA. This sample gives some 32,000 clones in total; around nine tenths of them show up just once. The ten top clones hold roughly 28% of the sample.

For this clone: Its antigen is unknown. Nothing much larger sits one base from this clone, and base qualities are not available.

Collaborating institutions collected whole blood in K2EDTA tubes following their own protocols. For TCRbeta analysis, collaborators shipped samples in one of three forms: frozen whole blood, isolated PBMCs, or DNA extracted from either of those sample types. This TCR was recovered from a human donor in a cohort sampled during active COVID-19. Recombination joined TRBV12-3 or TRBV12-4 with TRBJ2-2, with TRBD1 perhaps the D gene, on 5 matching bases. The source material was peripheral blood. The base sequence is TGTGCCAGCAGTTTGGGGCTCGGCGGGGAGCTGTTTTTT. This is translated as CASSLGLGGELFF.